This TCR beta chain was sequenced during a study of CD8 T cells in ankylosing spondylitis. About this clonotype itself: Antigen unknown.

Germline V CDR1 and CDR2: SQVTM, ANQGSEA. The CDR3 runs to 13 residues. Trimming cost V 4 bases and J 1 base, with 10 bases left between them. Study-wide results and caveats: Blood of patients with ankylosing spondylitis appeared to be characterized by a TCR beta motif of eight or nine highly homologous variants.

TCRdb re-analysed the 5' RACE reads in MiXCR, keeping a single row per CDR3 protein. Altogether around 770,000 distinct CDR3 sequences are present, 15% to 20% being singletons, with the ten largest covering around a fifth. Sequencing used blood, either unsorted or a sorted T cell fraction (not recorded which). This chain joins TRBV29-1 and TRBJ1-1; weak D call: TRBD1 (5 bases). This sequence was found in a male donor with ankylosing spondylitis. Written as DNA, the CDR3 is TGCAGCGTTGCTGCAGGGAGGAACACTGAAGCTTTCTTT. It encodes CSVAAGRNTEAFF.